Presented here are 24 T cell receptor beta chains from one specimen sequenced in a study of blood T cell repertoires in COVID-19 (dated by TCRdb to about 2020). Library preparation employed the immunoSEQ multiplex PCR assay. What TCRdb holds here is the immuneACCESS table cut down to in-frame rearrangements. Part of the clones is not present; checked against another copy, under half of the missing clones reflect an unresolved V gene, and the others are unexplained. The sample contains about 110,000 clones, around four fifths of them found a single time. The leading ten clones occupy roughly 4.1% of the sample. What was sequenced was peripheral blood. The receptors stem from a woman aged 65 to 85 with acute or convalescent COVID-19.

Only a few counts were recorded for this clone. This chain uses TRBV27 with TRBJ1-5; 9 bases agree with TRBD1. V lost 6 bases, J lost 7 bases, and 10 bases stayed unmatched. The CDR3 contains 15 residues. From germline, CDR1 is MNHEY and CDR2 SMNVEV (reference sequence). The CDR3, as DNA: TGTGCCAGCAGCCCCGACAGGGGGGAGGTCCAGCCCCAGCATTTT. This translates into CASSPDRGEVQPQHF.

The chain links TRBV6-6 to TRBJ2-7; no clear D. V gave up 0 bases and J gave up 4 bases, with 10 bases separating them. CDR1 and CDR2 from the germline V gene are MNHNY and SVGAGI (reference sequence). The CDR3 has 14 residues. The CDR3 region has the DNA TGTGCCAGCAGTTACTCGAGTGATGGTTACGAGCAGTACTTC. It codes for CASSYSSDGYEQYF.

The rearrangement joins TRBV5-1 to TRBJ1-2, with TRBD1 matching 7 bases. Germline CDR1 is SGHRS and CDR2 is YFSETQ. With V trimmed by 4 bases and J by 0 bases, 9 bases remained unmatched. There are 16 residues in the CDR3. The chain's CDR3 is CASSPGTAQANYGYTF. CDR3 nucleotides: TGCGCCAGCAGCCCAGGGACAGCCCAGGCTAACTATGGCTACACCTTC. The complete variable domain, with remaining parts taken from reference TRBV5-1 and TRBJ1-2, reads KAGVTQTPRYLIKTRGQQVTLSCSPISGHRSVSWYQQTPGQGLQFLFEYFSETQRNKGNFPGRFSGRQFSNSRSEMNVSTLELGDSALYLCASSPGTAQANYGYTFGSGTRLTVV.

The chain links TRBV5-6 to TRBJ1-2; D not certain. The V end lost 0 bases, the J end lost 0 bases, and 9 bases lay between the germline ends. Germline V gives CDR1 SGHDT, CDR2 YYEEEE. The CDR3 runs to 15 residues. The CDR3 loop is CASSLVSSPNYGYTF. The CDR3 DNA follows: TGTGCCAGCAGCTTGGTGTCCAGTCCTAACTATGGCTACACCTTC.

The rearrangement uses TRBV27 and TRBJ2-1; 8 positions agree with TRBD1. V was pared by 6 bases and J by 8 bases, with 12 bases of the junction left unmatched. From germline, CDR1 is MNHEY and CDR2 SMNVEV (reference sequence). The CDR3 totals 15 residues. The CDR3 reads CASSRAGGAFHEQFF. The CDR3 bases are TGTGCCAGCAGCCGGGCAGGGGGCGCTTTCCATGAGCAGTTCTTC.

The rearrangement joins TRBV4-1 to TRBJ2-4, with TRBD1 matching over 7 bases. The length of the CDR3 is 14 residues. The trim removed 3 bases at V and 11 bases at J, leaving 10 bases unmatched. Germline V gene data show CDR1 as MGHRA and CDR2 as YSYEKL. The CDR3 region has the DNA TGCGCCAGCAGCCAGCCCACTAGAGACAGGGTTCAGTACTTC. Its translation: CASSQPTRDRVQYF.

This clone was seen just once. This chain's CDR3 is CASSQIGREDTQYF. Here the CDR3 DNA reads TGTGCCAGCAGCCAAATAGGGAGGGAAGATACGCAGTATTTT. The gene calls are TRBV14 and TRBJ2-3, with 7 bases identical to TRBD2. Germline CDR1 reads SGHDN; CDR2 reads FVKESK. J lost 5 bases, V lost 2 bases, and 4 bases had no gene match. The CDR3 sequence is 14 residues long.

The chain uses TRBV3-1 (or the pseudogene TRBV3-2) and TRBJ1-1, with 10 bases that match TRBD1. Trimming at V came to 4 bases and at J to 3 bases, leaving 5 bases not matched to a gene. From germline, CDR1 is LGHDT and CDR2 YNNKEL (reference sequence). CDR3 length: 15 amino acids. The CDR3 nucleotides are TGTGCCAGCAGCCGACAGGGGACAGGGGACACTGAAGCTTTCTTT. It yields the protein CASSRQGTGDTEAFF.

CDR3 region: CASSPVQGASPLHF. CDR3 nucleotides: TGTGCCAGCAGCCCGGTCCAGGGGGCTTCCCCCCTCCACTTT. The genes are TRBV7-2 and TRBJ1-6; 8 bases align to TRBD1. The germline V gene has CDR1 SGHTA and CDR2 FQGNSA. CDR3 length: 14 amino acids. V gave up 5 bases and J gave up 13 bases; unmatched junction bases: 10.

DNA of the CDR3: TGCGCCAGCAGCCAAGGGGGACTTAAGTACACAGATACGCAGTATTTT. It specifies CASSQGGLKYTDTQYF. The chain carries TRBV4-3 and TRBJ2-3, with D perhaps matching TRBD2 (6 bases). Deletions cut 1 base from V and 2 bases from J, with 13 bases between. This CDR3 is 16 amino acids long. In germline, CDR1 is LGHNA, CDR2 YSLEER.

V gene TRBV30 combines with J gene TRBJ2-1; possibly TRBD1 for D (5 bases). Germline CDR1 GTSNPN, CDR2 SVGIG (reference sequence). V gave up 6 bases and J gave up 0 bases, with 12 bases separating them. CDR3 size: 14 residues. CDR3 in amino acids: CACQGSSSYNEQFF. In nucleotides, the CDR3 is TGTGCCTGCCAGGGCTCCAGCTCCTACAATGAGCAGTTCTTC.

This clone has just one count. The chain recombines TRBV5-1 with TRBJ2-7; 13 bases are shared with TRBD2. The CDR3 sequence is 15 residues long. Trimming cost V 0 bases and J 8 bases; bases outside gene matches: 5. Germline V CDR1 and CDR2: SGHRS, YFSETQ. The chain's CDR3 is CASSLAGLAGEQQYV. The CDR3 coding sequence is TGCGCCAGCAGCTTGGCCGGACTAGCGGGGGAACAGCAGTACGTC.

V is TRBV5-1 and J is TRBJ2-5; tentatively, D is TRBD1 (5 bases). V lost 3 bases to trimming and J lost 2 bases, with 17 bases between them. Germline V gene data show CDR1 as SGHRS and CDR2 as YFSETQ. The CDR3 is made up of 16 amino acids. Here the CDR3 reads CASSSVPLAGQETQYF. The CDR3 DNA reads as TGCGCCAGCAGCTCGGTTCCTCTGGCAGGGCAAGAGACCCAGTACTTC.

V gene TRBV4-1 combines with J gene TRBJ2-1, with 12 bases matching TRBD2. CDR3 length: 16 amino acids. V was clipped by 0 bases and J by 7 bases; unmatched bases: 4. Germline assignment: CDR1 MGHRA and CDR2 YSYEKL. In DNA, the CDR3 is TGCGCCAGCAGCCAAGATAGAGGACTAGCGGGGAATGAGCAGTTCTTC. Its protein is CASSQDRGLAGNEQFF.

J is TRBJ2-2 and V is TRBV6-5; the D is unclear. The CDR3 loop spans 14 amino acids. CDR1 is MNHEY, CDR2 SVGAGI, per germline. V lost 2 bases to trimming and J lost 1 base, with 5 bases between them. DNA of the CDR3: TGTGCCAGCAGTTACAGCATGAACACCGGGGAGCTGTTTTTT. Protein: CASSYSMNTGELFF.

There are a few counts of this clone. The V gene is TRBV18, the J gene TRBJ1-5; D is uncertain. Trimming removed 3 bases at V and 10 bases at J, with 10 bases between. This CDR3 is built from 12 residues. CDR1 and CDR2 from the germline V gene are KGHSH and LQKENI. This CDR3 is CASSPGIGPQHF. CDR3 coding DNA: TGTGCCAGCTCACCCGGGATAGGACCCCAGCATTTT.

The CDR3 sequence: CASSTAQTGTGGDYGYTF. The CDR3 coding sequence is TGTGCCAGCAGTACTGCTCAGACCGGGACAGGGGGGGACTATGGCTACACCTTC. The chain combines TRBV28 with TRBJ1-2; TRBD1 matches at 11 bases. The CDR3 length is 18 residues. The germline CDR1 and CDR2 sequences are MDHEN and SYDVKM. Germline trimming cut 5 bases from V and 3 bases from J; bases unmatched to any gene: 14.

The genes are TRBV5-1 and TRBJ1-1; 7 bases are shared with TRBD1. The CDR3 runs 15 residues. V trimming: 4 bases; J trimming: 0 bases; junction bases outside the gene matches: 6. Germline CDR1 SGHRS, CDR2 YFSETQ. The CDR3 reads CASSPLGQVNTEAFF. CDR3 nucleotides: TGCGCCAGCAGCCCCCTCGGACAGGTGAACACTGAAGCTTTCTTT.

This clone was observed a handful of times. This chain uses TRBV27 with TRBJ1-5; 12 bases fit TRBD1. V was pared by 8 bases and J by 3 bases, with 5 bases of the junction left unmatched. CDR3 length: 15 amino acids. The germline V gene has CDR1 MNHEY and CDR2 SMNVEV (reference sequence). CDR3 region: CASRDRGRNNQPQHF. As DNA, the CDR3 is TGTGCCAGCCGGGACAGGGGGCGGAACAATCAGCCCCAGCATTTT.

In this sample, this clone turned up a few times. The gene calls are TRBV10-3 and TRBJ2-5, with 10 bases lining up with TRBD2. Per germline, CDR1 ENHRY and CDR2 SYGVKD. The ends lost 6 bases at V and 5 bases at J; junction bases unmatched: 3. CDR3 length: 13 residues. The CDR3 sequence is CAISLLAGETQYF. For the CDR3, the DNA is TGTGCCATCAGCCTACTAGCGGGGGAGACCCAGTACTTC.

The chain recombines TRBV27 with TRBJ2-2; TRBD1 agrees at 7 bases. The germline gives CDR1 MNHEY, CDR2 SMNVEV (reference sequence). V dropped 8 bases and J dropped 13; count of bases not matched to a gene: 16. The CDR3 consists of 14 residues. DNA of the CDR3: TGTGCCAGCTCACCCGCGGACAGGTCGACCCGGCTGTTTTTT. The encoded protein is CASSPADRSTRLFF.

The chain joins TRBV6-4 to TRBJ2-3; TRBD2 might be the D (6 bases). The CDR3 runs to 13 residues. Germline CDR1 reads MRHNA; CDR2 reads SNTAGT. V was shortened by 5 bases and J by 0 bases, with 6 bases between the two germline ends. In DNA, the CDR3 is TGTGCCAGCAGTAGCGGGAGCACAGATACGCAGTATTTT. This gives the protein CASSSGSTDTQYF.

The chain is built from TRBV7-9 and TRBJ2-7; 7 bases line up with TRBD2. The germline V gene has CDR1 SEHNR and CDR2 FQNEAQ (reference sequence). Losses at the gene ends were 3 bases for V and 3 bases for J; bases not matched to a gene: 5. The CDR3 contains 14 residues. CDR3 sequence reads: CASSFGGSIYEQYF. Here the CDR3 DNA reads TGTGCCAGCAGCTTCGGCGGGAGTATCTACGAGCAGTACTTC.

The chain couples TRBV5-8 to TRBJ1-3; D is undetermined. The length of the CDR3 is 15 residues. Germline V gene lookup returns CDR1 SGHTS and CDR2 YDEGEE. Deletions cut 2 bases from V and 0 bases from J, with 9 bases between. The CDR3 spells CASSLGLSSGNTIYF. For the CDR3, the DNA is TGTGCCAGCAGCTTAGGACTGAGCTCTGGAAACACCATATATTTT.